The next 25 T cell receptor beta chains were all read from a single sample in a study of T cells after yellow fever vaccination. TCRdb re-derived calls from the 5' RACE reads in MiXCR, one entry per CDR3 protein. The data show hundreds of thousands of distinct CDR3 sequences, with over 8% seen just once and approximately 19% held by the top ten. Material: PBMCs, obtained on the day of the first yellow fever vaccination. The receptors come from a man aged 18 to 30 who received the YFV17D yellow fever vaccine.

The chain links TRBV6-2 or TRBV6-3 to TRBJ1-1; no clear D. Germline CDR1 MNHEY, CDR2 SVGEGT. CDR3 size: 13 residues. V was clipped by 1 base and J by 4 bases, with 7 bases between them. The CDR3 bases are TGTGCCAGCAGTTACTGGGATTTCACTGAAGCTTTCTTT. Translated, it gives CASSYWDFTEAFF.

The chain employs TRBV12-3 or TRBV12-4 and TRBJ2-1; D gene unclear. The V end was cut by 6 bases, the J end by 3 bases, with 12 bases between. The CDR3 consists of 14 residues. The CDR3 DNA reads as TGTGCCAGCAGCCCCCGAGCTAGCTACAATGAGCAGTTCTTC. Amino acids: CASSPRASYNEQFF.

The chain combines TRBV6-5 with TRBJ1-2, with 8 bases that match TRBD1. CDR3 length equals 16 residues. V shed 4 bases, J shed 5 bases, and the junction held 12 bases outside the gene matches. The germline CDR1 and CDR2 sequences are MNHEY and SVGAGI. The chain's CDR3 is CASSSWTGRLLYGYTF. The CDR3 DNA follows: TGTGCCAGCAGTTCCTGGACAGGGCGGTTGCTATATGGCTACACCTTC.

This clonotype was recorded a few times. CDR3 sequence (DNA): TGCGCCAGCAGCTTGGAGGATTATACGCAGTATTTT. Translation gives CASSLEDYTQYF. This sequence joins TRBV5-1 and TRBJ2-3; D is unresolved. Deletions cut 0 bases from V and 7 bases from J, with 6 bases between. There are 12 residues in the CDR3. Germline lookup yields CDR1 SGHRS and CDR2 YFSETQ.

This clonotype has just a few counts. The genes are TRBV7-6 and TRBJ2-5, with D possibly matching TRBD2 (6 bases). Germline lookup yields CDR1 SGHVS and CDR2 FNYEAQ. This CDR3 comprises 16 residues. V lost 4 bases and J lost 2, with 17 bases in between. The CDR3 region has the DNA TGTGCCAGCAGCTATACCGGAGCGGGTCGGCAAGAGACCCAGTACTTC. Translation gives CASSYTGAGRQETQYF. The entire variable domain, with the rest obtained from reference TRBV7-6 and TRBJ2-5, is as follows: GAGVSQSPRYKVTKRGQDVALRCDPISGHVSLYWYRQALGQGPEFLTYFNYEAQQDKSGLPNDRFSAERPEGSISTLTIQRTEQRDSAMYRCASSYTGAGRQETQYFGPGTRLLVL.

The table lists this clonotype with a few counts. In DNA form, the CDR3 reads TGTGCCAGCAGCGTAGGGGGGGGTATTAACTACAATGAGCAGTTCTTC. Its protein product is CASSVGGGINYNEQFF. The J gene is TRBJ2-1, the V gene TRBV9, with 7 bases lining up with TRBD2. The germline gives CDR1 SGDLS, CDR2 YYNGEE. V shed 0 bases and J 3 bases; nucleotides not matched to a gene: 6. This CDR3 region has 16 residues.

This clonotype was seen more than once but under ten times. The chain recombines TRBV20-1 with TRBJ1-5; no clear D gene. Germline V lookup: CDR1 DFQATT, CDR2 SNEGSKA (reference sequence). The CDR3 has 15 amino acids. The DNA for the CDR3 is TGCAGCACTGCCGTTCTGGCCCCTGGCAATCAGCCCCAGCATTTT. It translates to CSTAVLAPGNQPQHF.

The gene calls are TRBV27 and TRBJ1-5; D might be TRBD1 (5 bases). The CDR3 sequence is 13 residues long. From germline, CDR1 is MNHEY and CDR2 SMNVEV (reference sequence). The ends were cut back, 6 bases at V and 2 bases at J, with 8 bases in the middle. CDR3 nucleotide sequence: TGTGCCAGCAGGGGGGTGGGCAATCAGCCCCAGCATTTT. Translation: CASRGVGNQPQHF.

This chain joins TRBV27 and TRBJ2-1, with TRBD1 identical over 9 bases. Germline trimming cut 3 bases from V and 0 bases from J; bases unmatched to any gene: 12. This CDR3 has 19 residues. Germline CDR1 is MNHEY and CDR2 is SMNVEV (reference sequence). The CDR3: CASSFPSPDRGSSYNEQFF. In DNA, the CDR3 is TGTGCCAGCAGTTTCCCTTCTCCGGACAGGGGTAGCTCCTACAATGAGCAGTTCTTC.

The chain links TRBV20-1 to TRBJ1-1; D is undetermined. In germline, CDR1 is DFQATT, CDR2 SNEGSKA (reference sequence). The V gene lost 5 bases and the J gene lost 0 bases, with 10 bases spanning the gap. The CDR3 contains 13 residues. CDR3 loop: CSASSGMNTEAFF. CDR3 sequence (DNA): TGCAGTGCTTCCTCGGGGATGAACACTGAAGCTTTCTTT.

Ten or more counts support this clonotype. The genes are TRBV5-8 and TRBJ2-2, with D unclear. CDR3 length: 15 residues. Germline values: CDR1 SGHTS, CDR2 YDEGEE. V dropped 2 bases and J dropped 8 bases, with 16 bases sitting between them. The CDR3 DNA sequence: TGTGCCAGCAGCTTCTTTCAACACCGAGTAGGGGAGCTGTTTTTT. It codes for CASSFFQHRVGELFF. Full variable domain (missing parts from reference TRBV5-8 and TRBJ2-2): EAGVTQSPTHLIKTRGQQATLRCSPISGHTSVYWYQQALGLGLQFLLWYDEGEERNRGNFPPRFSGRQFPNYSSELNVNALELEDSALYLCASSFFQHRVGELFFGEGSRLTVL.

There are a few counts of this clonotype. This chain connects TRBV28 to TRBJ2-7, with D hard to call. Deletions cut 3 bases from V and 3 bases from J, with 6 bases between. From germline, CDR1 is MDHEN and CDR2 SYDVKM. This CDR3 is 12 amino acids long. CDR3 amino acids: CASSLNSYEQYV. The CDR3 DNA reads as TGTGCCAGCAGTTTGAACAGCTACGAGCAGTACGTC.

This clonotype was seen repeatedly, ten times or more. This chain joins TRBV5-1 and TRBJ2-5; no clear D. Germline V CDR1 and CDR2: SGHRS, YFSETQ. Between the trimmed V and J ends, which lost 9 bases and 2 bases, there was a span of 14 bases. CDR3 size: 13 residues. DNA of the CDR3: TGCGCCACCGCCCGAACCCCTCAAGAGACCCAGTACTTC. Translating it yields CATARTPQETQYF.

This clonotype was seen repeatedly, ten times or more. The genes are TRBV30 and TRBJ2-2; D is unclear. V gave up 3 bases and J gave up 8 bases, with 16 bases separating them. The germline V gene encodes CDR1 GTSNPN and CDR2 SVGIG (reference sequence). This CDR3 is built from 14 residues. The CDR3 reads CAWSSYPSAGELFF. Written as DNA, the CDR3 is TGTGCCTGGAGCAGCTACCCCTCGGCAGGGGAGCTGTTTTTT.

The genes are TRBV10-3 and TRBJ1-6, with TRBD1 matching 8 bases. The germline CDR1 and CDR2 sequences are ENHRY and SYGVKD. CDR3 length: 19 residues. Trimming removed 4 bases from V and 2 bases from J; junction bases left unmatched: 13. CDR3 nucleotides: TGTGCCATCAGTGGGACCCAGGGACAGGATTCCCCCTATAATTCACCCCTCCACTTT. It codes for CAISGTQGQDSPYNSPLHF.

This clonotype was seen ten or more times. This chain connects TRBV4-1 to TRBJ1-5; no reliable D call. This CDR3 comprises 14 residues. The V and J ends lost 3 bases and 2 bases respectively, with 8 bases between them. Germline V lookup: CDR1 MGHRA, CDR2 YSYEKL. The CDR3 coding sequence is TGCGCCAGCAGCCAGTGGGAGGGCAATCAGCCCCAGCATTTT. The encoded protein is CASSQWEGNQPQHF.

The chain couples TRBV12-3 or TRBV12-4 to TRBJ1-2; no clear D. The CDR3 is 14 residues long. V lost 6 bases to trimming and J lost 3 bases, with 14 bases between them. The CDR3: CASRDRQPDYGYTF. DNA of the CDR3: TGTGCCAGCAGGGACCGGCAGCCCGACTATGGCTACACCTTC.

The V gene is TRBV5-6, the J gene TRBJ1-4; no reliable D call. The CDR3 is 14 amino acids. Germline values: CDR1 SGHDT, CDR2 YYEEEE. V lost 1 base to trimming and J lost 8 bases, with 12 bases between them. CDR3 sequence: CASSLIRLGEKLFF. CDR3 nucleotides: TGTGCCAGCAGCTTGATTCGGTTAGGGGAAAAACTGTTTTTT.

The rearrangement uses TRBV5-5 and TRBJ2-3; TRBD2 matches 8 bases. The CDR3 extends over 16 amino acids. The V gene end was trimmed by 0 bases and the J gene end by 1 base; junction bases not matched to a gene: 4. Looked up from germline, CDR1 is SGHKS and CDR2 is YYEKEE (reference sequence). DNA of the CDR3: TGTGCCAGCAGCTTGGTTGACGGGGGGGGCACAGATACGCAGTATTTT. It yields the protein CASSLVDGGGTDTQYF.

This clonotype was found a few times. V and J are TRBV4-1 and TRBJ1-4; 7 bases match TRBD1. With V trimmed by 4 bases and J by 8 bases, 19 bases remained unmatched. Germline V CDR1 and CDR2: MGHRA, YSYEKL. The CDR3 spans 18 residues. The CDR3 loop reads CASSPRPSDDRVHEKLFF. CDR3 sequence (DNA): TGCGCCAGCAGCCCGAGGCCCTCCGACGACAGGGTTCACGAAAAACTGTTTTTT.

The V and J genes are TRBV7-6 and TRBJ1-5; D unclear. The CDR3 has 13 residues. Trimming cost V 2 bases and J 6 bases, with 8 bases left between them. The germline gives CDR1 SGHVS, CDR2 FNYEAQ. CDR3 residues: CASSLSRSQPQHF. The CDR3 bases are TGTGCCAGCAGCTTAAGCAGGAGTCAGCCCCAGCATTTT.

This sequence joins TRBV7-8 and TRBJ2-3; perhaps TRBD1 as D (6 bases). Trimming cost V 5 bases and J 2 bases, with 20 bases left between them. The CDR3 is 17 amino acids. CDR1 is SGHVS and CDR2 is FQNEAQ in the germline V gene. The CDR3 DNA reads as TGTGCCAGCAGCGCATGGGTACAGGGCGAGGACACAGATACGCAGTATTTT. It encodes CASSAWVQGEDTDTQYF.

This clonotype was seen ten or more times. The V call is TRBV7-9, the J call TRBJ2-3, with D perhaps matching TRBD1 (5 bases). CDR1 and CDR2 (germline): SEHNR, FQNEAQ (reference sequence). CDR3 size: 15 residues. The V end lost 2 bases, the J end lost 3 bases, and 12 bases lay between the germline ends. For the CDR3, the DNA is TGTGCCAGCAGCTTACCGGACACGGTAACAGATACGCAGTATTTT. Protein: CASSLPDTVTDTQYF. Variable domain in full (rest from reference TRBV7-9 and TRBJ2-3): DTGVSQNPRHKITKRGQNVTFRCDPISEHNRLYWYRQTLGQGPEFLTYFQNEAQLEKSRLLSDRFSAERPKGSFSTLEIQRTEQGDSAMYLCASSLPDTVTDTQYFGPGTRLTVL.

The chain recombines TRBV6-5 with TRBJ2-7, with 8 positions matching TRBD2. This CDR3 region has 12 residues. The V and J ends lost 6 bases and 6 bases, in that order; junction bases with no gene match: 4. Germline V gene lookup returns CDR1 MNHEY and CDR2 SVGAGI. CDR3 loop: CASSPGGLEQYV. The CDR3 DNA reads as TGTGCCAGCAGCCCGGGGGGGCTCGAGCAGTACGTC.

This clonotype occurred a few times. The chain recombines TRBV4-3 with TRBJ2-1, with TRBD2 identical over 14 bases. The V and J ends lost 2 bases and 11 bases, in that order; junction bases with no gene match: 11. The CDR3 is made up of 17 amino acids. CDR1 LGHNA and CDR2 YSLEER come from the germline V gene. The CDR3 is CASSQSGLAGAIRKQFF. The CDR3 DNA follows: TGCGCCAGCAGCCAATCGGGACTAGCGGGGGCCATACGTAAGCAGTTCTTC.